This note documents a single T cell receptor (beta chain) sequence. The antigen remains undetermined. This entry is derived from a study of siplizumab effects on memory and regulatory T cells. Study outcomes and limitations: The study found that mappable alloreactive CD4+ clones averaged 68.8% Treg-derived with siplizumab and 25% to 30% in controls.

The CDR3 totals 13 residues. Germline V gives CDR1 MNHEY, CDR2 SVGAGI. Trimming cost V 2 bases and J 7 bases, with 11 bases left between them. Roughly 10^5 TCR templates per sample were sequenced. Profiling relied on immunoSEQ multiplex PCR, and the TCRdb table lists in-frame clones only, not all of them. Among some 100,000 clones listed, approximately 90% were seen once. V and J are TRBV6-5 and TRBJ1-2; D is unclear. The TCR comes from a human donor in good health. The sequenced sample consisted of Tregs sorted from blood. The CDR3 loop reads CASSYGRASGYTF. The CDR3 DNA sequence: TGTGCCAGCAGTTACGGTAGGGCAAGTGGCTACACCTTC.